These 23 T cell receptor beta chains were all obtained from the same sample, sequenced in a study of CD8 T cells in ankylosing spondylitis. Via MiXCR, TCRdb re-called the 5' RACE reads, giving one row per CDR3 protein. The sample consists of some 220,000 distinct CDR3 sequences, approximately 8.4% of them appearing once. The sequenced sample consisted of blood, either unsorted or a sorted T cell fraction (not recorded which). The source is a female donor with ankylosing spondylitis or in good health (not recorded which).

This clonotype appeared many times. The V call is TRBV6-2 or TRBV6-3, the J call TRBJ2-1; D unresolved. V shed 6 bases and J shed 16 bases, with 22 bases lying between them. This CDR3 spans 13 amino acids. Germline V gene sequence: CDR1 MNHEY, CDR2 SVGEGT. The CDR3 coding sequence is TGTGCCAGCAGCTTATCCCGTGTCTCCAGGCCTTTCTTC. This gives the protein CASSLSRVSRPFF.

This clonotype has at least ten counts. V is TRBV18 and J is TRBJ1-1, with D perhaps matching TRBD1 (6 bases). V lost 6 bases to trimming and J lost 2 bases, with 19 bases between them. This CDR3 spans 16 amino acids. Germline CDR1 KGHSH, CDR2 LQKENI. CDR3 region: CASSPGTGWDNTEAFF. The CDR3 DNA follows: TGTGCCAGCTCCCCAGGAACAGGGTGGGATAACACTGAAGCTTTCTTT.

This clonotype was picked up many times. The chain links TRBV19 to TRBJ2-5, with a tentative D call TRBD1 (6 bases). V was clipped by 6 bases and J by 2 bases, with 10 bases between them. CDR3 length: 13 residues. Germline V gene data show CDR1 as LNHDA and CDR2 as SQIVND (reference sequence). Here the CDR3 DNA reads TGTGCCAGTAGGGGAAGGGGGCAAGAGACCCAGTACTTC. Protein product: CASRGRGQETQYF.

This clonotype appeared many times. The rearrangement joins TRBV20-1 to TRBJ2-1; 11 bases agree with TRBD2. The CDR3 has 17 amino acids. Germline V lookup: CDR1 DFQATT, CDR2 SNEGSKA (reference sequence). J gave up 0 bases and V 5 bases, and 9 bases lay outside the gene matches. The CDR3 DNA follows: TGCAGTGCTTGGACTAGCGGGCCGCGAAGCTCCTACAATGAGCAGTTCTTC. Encoded protein: CSAWTSGPRSSYNEQFF.

This clonotype was recorded many times. The chain links TRBV5-1 to TRBJ2-7, with a tentative D call TRBD2 (6 bases). The germline CDR1 and CDR2 sequences are SGHRS and YFSETQ. The V end was cut by 0 bases, the J end by 2 bases, with 9 bases between. CDR3 length: 14 residues. The CDR3 sequence: CASSLEGLTYEQYF. CDR3 nucleotide sequence: TGCGCCAGCAGCTTGGAAGGACTAACCTACGAGCAGTACTTC.

This clonotype has a count of ten or more. The chain links TRBV3-1 to TRBJ1-2; D gene uncertain. This CDR3 region has 14 residues. With 3 bases removed from V and 1 base from J, the gap between germline ends came to 9 bases. From germline, CDR1 is LGHDT and CDR2 YNNKEL (reference sequence). Here the CDR3 DNA reads TGTGCCAGCAGCCATTCGCCGATTAACTATGGCTACACCTTC. This sequence encodes CASSHSPINYGYTF. Variable domain in full (rest from reference TRBV3-1 and TRBJ1-2): DTAVSQTPKYLVTQMGNDKSIKCEQNLGHDTMYWYKQDSKKFLKIMFSYNNKELIINETVPNRFSPKSPDKAHLNLHINSLELGDSAVYFCASSHSPINYGYTFGSGTRLTVV.

This clonotype has a handful of counts. V and J are TRBV7-2 and TRBJ1-2; the D gene is possibly TRBD1 (5 bases). The CDR3 covers 13 residues. V was cut by 4 bases and J by 5 bases, with 11 bases left in between. In germline, CDR1 is SGHTA, CDR2 FQGNSA. This CDR3 reads CASSSGLRYGYTF. The CDR3 DNA sequence: TGTGCCAGCAGCTCGGGACTTCGATATGGCTACACCTTC.

This clonotype was counted a few times. The rearrangement uses TRBV18 and TRBJ2-2; 8 positions agree with TRBD2. The CDR3 spans 15 residues. Germline lookup yields CDR1 KGHSH and CDR2 LQKENI. The trim removed 4 bases at V and 6 bases at J, leaving 7 bases unmatched. The CDR3 is CASSRSGSQAGELFF. The CDR3, as DNA: TGTGCCAGCTCACGGAGCGGGAGCCAAGCCGGGGAGCTGTTTTTT.

The chain employs TRBV6-1 and TRBJ2-1; 11 bases line up with TRBD2. The germline CDR1 and CDR2 sequences are MNHNS and SASEGT. The CDR3 has 16 residues. The V segment lost 6 bases and the J segment 6 bases; nucleotides outside the gene matches: 10. CDR3: CASSFWLAGGSNEQFF. For the CDR3, the DNA is TGTGCCAGCAGCTTTTGGTTAGCGGGAGGGAGCAATGAGCAGTTCTTC.

This clonotype occurred many times. This CDR3 reads CAISALAYEQYF. The CDR3 nucleotides read TGTGCCATCAGCGCGTTGGCCTACGAGCAGTACTTC. The chain couples TRBV10-3 to TRBJ2-7; no reliable D call. V lost 6 bases and J lost 2, with 8 bases in between. This CDR3 contains 12 residues. Germline V gene lookup returns CDR1 ENHRY and CDR2 SYGVKD.

This clonotype was detected many times. The rearrangement joins TRBV5-1 to TRBJ1-2; tentative D call: TRBD1 (6 bases). The CDR3 extends over 13 amino acids. Between the trimmed V and J ends, which lost 3 bases and 5 bases, there was a span of 11 bases. Germline CDR1 and CDR2: SGHRS and YFSETQ. The chain's CDR3 is CASSWDKAYGYTF. CDR3 nucleotides: TGCGCCAGCAGCTGGGACAAAGCATATGGCTACACCTTC.

This clonotype was picked up many times. The gene calls are TRBV7-2 and TRBJ2-7; TRBD2 matches at 13 bases. Losses at the gene ends were 3 bases for V and 5 bases for J; bases not matched to a gene: 4. This CDR3 has 15 amino acids. The germline CDR1 and CDR2 sequences are SGHTA and FQGNSA. The CDR3 spells CASSFWTSGSNEQYF. CDR3 sequence (DNA): TGTGCCAGCAGCTTTTGGACTAGCGGGAGTAACGAGCAGTACTTC.

This clonotype showed up just a few times. The chain couples TRBV7-3 to TRBJ2-1; 10 bases align to TRBD1. V dropped 5 bases and J dropped 2; count of bases not matched to a gene: 3. The CDR3 is 15 residues long. CDR1 is SGHTA and CDR2 is FQGTGA in the germline V gene. The CDR3 DNA sequence: TGTGCCAGCAGCCCGACAGGGGGCACCTACAATGAGCAGTTCTTC. Protein: CASSPTGGTYNEQFF.

This clonotype was counted many times. V is TRBV15 and J is TRBJ2-1; tentatively, D is TRBD1 or TRBD2 (5 bases each). V dropped 0 bases and J dropped 15 bases, with 18 bases sitting between them. The germline V gene has CDR1 LNHNV and CDR2 YYDKDF (reference sequence). The CDR3 totals 14 residues. This chain's CDR3 is CATSRERGVFPPFF. Written as DNA, the CDR3 is TGTGCCACCAGCAGAGAAAGGGGAGTCTTCCCACCGTTCTTC.

Ten or more counts support this clonotype. The rearrangement links TRBV6-2 or TRBV6-3 to TRBJ1-5; D perhaps matches TRBD1 (6 bases). The V end lost 7 bases, the J end lost 11 bases, and 21 bases lay between the germline ends. In germline, CDR1 is MNHEY, CDR2 SVGEGT. This CDR3 is 14 amino acids long. The CDR3 nucleotides read TGTGCCAGCACCACGGGGGCTAAGTCAGCGGCCCAGCATTTT. Translating gives CASTTGAKSAAQHF.

This clonotype was recorded a few times. The chain has TRBV10-3 and TRBJ2-1; 10 positions agree with TRBD2. Germline V CDR1 and CDR2: ENHRY, SYGVKD. The CDR3 runs to 17 residues. With V trimmed by 0 bases and J by 3 bases, 5 bases remained unmatched. Written as DNA, the CDR3 is TGTGCCATCAGTGAGTCGGTAGCGGGGGGTGGCTACAATGAGCAGTTCTTC. It codes for CAISESVAGGGYNEQFF.

This clonotype was recorded at least ten times. The chain has TRBV20-1 and TRBJ2-2, with 12 nucleotides matching TRBD2. The CDR3 spans 15 residues. Germline CDR1 and CDR2: DFQATT and SNEGSKA (reference sequence). The junction had 1 base not matched to a gene; V was cut back by 2 bases and J by 3 bases. The CDR3 protein is CSARRLAGDTGELFF. In DNA form, the CDR3 reads TGCAGTGCTAGAAGACTAGCGGGAGACACCGGGGAGCTGTTTTTT.

This clonotype was seen at least ten times. CDR3 DNA sequence: TGCGCCAGCAGCTTGGCCGTAGGGGATACGCAGTATTTT. Translated, it gives CASSLAVGDTQYF. This chain connects TRBV5-1 to TRBJ2-3; no clear D gene. The germline CDR1 and CDR2 sequences are SGHRS and YFSETQ. This CDR3 has 13 amino acids. V was shortened by 0 bases and J by 6 bases, with 8 bases between the two germline ends.

J is TRBJ2-1 and V is TRBV7-2; TRBD2 agrees at 14 bases. With 10 bases clipped from V and 7 bases from J, the junction kept 9 bases outside the gene matches. The CDR3 is 15 residues long. Germline loops: CDR1 SGHTA, CDR2 FQGNSA. The CDR3, as DNA: TGTGCCAACAGTTCCGGGACTAGCGGGAGAAATGAGCAGTTCTTC. Translating it yields CANSSGTSGRNEQFF.

There are many counts of this clonotype. This chain links TRBV6-2 or TRBV6-3 with TRBJ1-2; 10 bases match TRBD1. The V segment lost 6 bases and the J segment 4 bases; nucleotides outside the gene matches: 8. Germline CDR1 reads MNHEY; CDR2 reads SVGEGT. The CDR3 runs 15 residues. In nucleotides, the CDR3 is TGTGCCAGCAGGGAGCCGGGACAGGGGCTCTATGGCTACACCTTC. Translating it yields CASREPGQGLYGYTF.

This clonotype was recorded at least ten times. The chain couples TRBV5-6 to TRBJ2-2, with TRBD1 matching over 7 bases. The CDR3 runs 14 residues. In germline, CDR1 is SGHDT, CDR2 YYEEEE. The J segment lost 3 bases and the V segment lost 5 bases, leaving 4 bases of the junction unmatched. CDR3 in amino acids: CASRLGQDTGELFF. DNA of the CDR3: TGTGCCAGCAGACTCGGACAGGACACCGGGGAGCTGTTTTTT.

Only a few counts were recorded for this clonotype. A read error may account for a junction end that differs from germline. V usage is TRBV5-1 and J usage is TRBJ2-2; TRBD1 matches at 8 bases. This CDR3 is built from 16 residues. The germline CDR1 and CDR2 sequences are SGHRS and YFSETQ. CDR3 sequence: CACSPTGAPVTGELFF. CDR3 sequence (DNA): TGCGCCTGCAGTCCGACAGGGGCCCCAGTGACCGGGGAGCTGTTTTTT. The full variable domain, rest sourced from reference TRBV5-1 and TRBJ2-2, is KAGVTQTPRYLIKTRGQQVTLSCSPISGHRSVSWYQQTPGQGLQFLFEYFSETQRNKGNFPGRFSGRQFSNSRSEMNVSTLELGDSALYLCACSPTGAPVTGELFFGEGSRLTVL.

This clonotype was counted ten times or more. The chain recombines TRBV6-2 or TRBV6-3 with TRBJ1-1, with 7 nucleotides matching TRBD1. Germline lookup yields CDR1 MNHEY and CDR2 SVGEGT. V dropped 7 bases and J dropped 2; count of bases not matched to a gene: 10. This CDR3 spans 15 amino acids. The DNA of the CDR3 is TGTGCCAGCACCCACAGGGGTTTGTTCAACACTGAAGCTTTCTTT. Its protein product is CASTHRGLFNTEAFF.